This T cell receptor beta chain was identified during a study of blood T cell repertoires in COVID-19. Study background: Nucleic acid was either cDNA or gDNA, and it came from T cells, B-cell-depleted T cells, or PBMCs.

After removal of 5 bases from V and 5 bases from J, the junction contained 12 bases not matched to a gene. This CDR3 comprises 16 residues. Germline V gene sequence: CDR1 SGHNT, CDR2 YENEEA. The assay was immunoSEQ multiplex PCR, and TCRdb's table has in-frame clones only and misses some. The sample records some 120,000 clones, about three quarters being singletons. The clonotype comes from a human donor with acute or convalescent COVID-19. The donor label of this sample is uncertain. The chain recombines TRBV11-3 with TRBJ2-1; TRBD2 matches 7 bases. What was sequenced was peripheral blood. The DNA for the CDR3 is TGTGCCAGCAGCGAGAAGCGGGGTACATGGAACAATGAGCAGTTCTTC. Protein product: CASSEKRGTWNNEQFF.